Given below is one TCR beta chain in context. Profiled with immunoSEQ multiplex PCR; TCRdb holds only in-frame clones, not every one. Here the sample spans roughly 140,000 clones, around 90% being singletons. With 2 bases removed from V and 8 bases from J, the gap between germline ends came to 6 bases. This CDR3 has 11 residues. Germline CDR1 and CDR2: MNHNS and SASEGT. The donors formed part of the approximately 130-subject validation cohort, distinct from the roughly 700-subject first cohort. The data were obtained in a study of cytomegalovirus exposure and HLA in healthy donors. This chain links TRBV6-1 with TRBJ1-1; unclear D gene. This clonotype was obtained from a woman under 30 in good health and CMV-seropositive. What was sequenced was PBMCs. Here the CDR3 DNA reads TGTGCCAGCAGTGAAATGCAGGAAGCTTTCTTT. As protein: CASSEMQEAFF.